The T cell receptor (beta chain) described here comes from a study of graft-versus-host responses after intestinal transplantation. The junction had 16 bases not matched to a gene; V was cut back by 11 bases and J by 1 base. Germline CDR1 reads SNHLY; CDR2 reads FYNNEI. CDR3 length equals 17 residues. TCRdb keeps only in-frame clones here, not all; method: immunoSEQ multiplex PCR. The data contain 75,000 to 95,000 clones, 75% to 95% of them singletons. Notes on this clone: Its specificity is unknown.

This specimen was unstimulated CD4+ T cells sorted from spleen or lymph node cells, taken before transplant. The receptor was isolated from a human donor who was the organ donor for an intestinal transplant. The chain couples TRBV2 to TRBJ2-7; 11 positions match TRBD2. CDR3 loop: CAGSPVPRTSGSYEQYF. For the CDR3, the DNA is TGTGCCGGGTCTCCCGTACCCAGGACTAGCGGGTCCTACGAGCAGTACTTC.